These T cell receptor beta chains were read from a single sample in a study of T cell clonotyping in hematopoietic cell transplantation. Profiled with immunoSEQ multiplex PCR; TCRdb holds only in-frame clones, not every one. The data contain under 35,000 clones, under 85% of them singletons. Material: peripheral blood mononuclear cells, obtained before stem cell transplant. The receptor source for this set is a man in his fifties or sixties with myelodysplastic syndrome. Some clones in this sample may be carry-over from other donors' samples. CDR3s include the opening cysteine and the closing phenylalanine or tryptophan. D genes are given only for firm matches.

cdr3_aa v_call d_call j_call
CARRGDTQYF TRBV10-3 - TRBJ2-3
CASTLDRASYEQYF TRBV2 TRBD1 TRBJ2-7
CASSLFGTQGNEQFF TRBV6-5 TRBD1 TRBJ2-1
CAWRGGPPETQYF TRBV30 - TRBJ2-5
CASSQIQGNQPQHF TRBV4-2 - TRBJ1-5
CASSPPLRDEQYF TRBV11-2 - TRBJ2-7
CASISLGQGLETQYF TRBV5-6 TRBD1 TRBJ2-5
CASSLVGTEAFF TRBV5-1 - TRBJ1-1
CASRRAPPQAGGLYEQYF TRBV7-2 TRBD2 TRBJ2-7
CASSSIANYGYTF TRBV27 - TRBJ1-2
CASSPPGQGGERPGYTF TRBV28 TRBD1 TRBJ1-2
CASSLALTDYGYTF TRBV5-6 - TRBJ1-2
CASSTLSYEQYF TRBV28 - TRBJ2-7
CASSIRRDRVTEAFF TRBV19 TRBD1 TRBJ1-1
CASSQDRSGYEAFF TRBV4-3 - TRBJ1-1
CASSEGNGVSESQHF TRBV25-1 - TRBJ1-5
CAWETGEKLFF TRBV30 - TRBJ1-4
CASSSTAGGGPQHF TRBV6-5 TRBD1 TRBJ1-5
CASSFTTGSYEQYF TRBV5-6 - TRBJ2-7
CASSPDNRPQHF TRBV28 - TRBJ1-5
CASSLMGRHYYGYTF TRBV5-6 - TRBJ1-2
CASSSQGYEQYF TRBV7-2 - TRBJ2-7
CSVGTGINQPQHF TRBV29-1 TRBD1 TRBJ1-5
CAWSEGIYGYTF TRBV30 - TRBJ1-2
CASMRNTEAFF TRBV25-1 - TRBJ1-1
CASSSYTVTEAFF TRBV5-6 - TRBJ1-1
CSVEDSSSYEQYF TRBV29-1 - TRBJ2-7
CSVEGASPTLYGYTF TRBV29-1 - TRBJ1-2
CASSVRGNYGYTF TRBV2 - TRBJ1-2
CASSLLGGGPNEQYF TRBV7-2 - TRBJ2-7
CASSRDSTDTQYF TRBV7-2 - TRBJ2-3
CASTRQETQYF TRBV6-1 - TRBJ2-5
CAWSGWGSPYEQYF TRBV30 - TRBJ2-7
CASSAGGTANTEAFF TRBV9 - TRBJ1-1
CASSPVTGPSYEQYF TRBV28 - TRBJ2-7
CASSPILAVVTDTQYF TRBV4-1 TRBD2 TRBJ2-3
CASSLGQETQYF TRBV7-9 - TRBJ2-5
CAWSPGLAINEQFF TRBV30 TRBD2 TRBJ2-1